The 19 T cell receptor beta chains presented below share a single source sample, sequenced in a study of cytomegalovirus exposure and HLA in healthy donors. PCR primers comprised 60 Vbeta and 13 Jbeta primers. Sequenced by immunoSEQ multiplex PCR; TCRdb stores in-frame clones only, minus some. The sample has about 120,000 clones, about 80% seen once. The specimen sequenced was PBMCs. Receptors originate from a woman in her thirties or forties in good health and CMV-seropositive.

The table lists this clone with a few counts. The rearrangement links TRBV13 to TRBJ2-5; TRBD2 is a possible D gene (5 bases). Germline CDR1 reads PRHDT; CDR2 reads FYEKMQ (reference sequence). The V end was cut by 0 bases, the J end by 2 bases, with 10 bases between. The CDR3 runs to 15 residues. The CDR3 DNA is TGTGCCAGCAGCTTAGGCGTAGGGAGTCAAGAGACCCAGTACTTC. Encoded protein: CASSLGVGSQETQYF.

The CDR3 here is CASSLAAGPEETQYF. Written as DNA, the CDR3 is TGCGCCAGCAGCTTGGCCGCGGGGCCGGAAGAGACCCAGTACTTC. The rearrangement links TRBV5-1 to TRBJ2-5, with TRBD2 as a possible D gene (6 bases). V was trimmed by 0 bases and J by 3 bases, leaving 12 bases between them. The CDR3 covers 15 residues. Per germline, CDR1 SGHRS and CDR2 YFSETQ.

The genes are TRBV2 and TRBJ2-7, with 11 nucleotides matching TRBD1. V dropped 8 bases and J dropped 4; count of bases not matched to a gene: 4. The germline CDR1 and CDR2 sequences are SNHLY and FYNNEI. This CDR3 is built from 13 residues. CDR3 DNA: TGTGCCAGCCTAGGACAGGGGGCGTACGAGCAGTACTTC. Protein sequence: CASLGQGAYEQYF.

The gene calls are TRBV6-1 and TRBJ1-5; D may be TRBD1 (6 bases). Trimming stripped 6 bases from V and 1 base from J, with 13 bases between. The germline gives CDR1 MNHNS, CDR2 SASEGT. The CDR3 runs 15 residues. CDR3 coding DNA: TGTGCCAGCAGGGGTACAGGGTACAGCAATCAGCCCCAGCATTTT. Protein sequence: CASRGTGYSNQPQHF.

The CDR3 sequence: CASSMVGSLNYQPQHF. CDR3 nucleotide sequence: TGTGCCAGTAGTATGGTGGGCAGCCTCAATTATCAGCCCCAGCATTTT. This sequence joins TRBV19 and TRBJ1-5, with D unclear. Germline V gene lookup returns CDR1 LNHDA and CDR2 SQIVND (reference sequence). Trimming pared 3 bases from V and 5 bases from J, leaving 17 bases between. CDR3 length equals 16 residues.

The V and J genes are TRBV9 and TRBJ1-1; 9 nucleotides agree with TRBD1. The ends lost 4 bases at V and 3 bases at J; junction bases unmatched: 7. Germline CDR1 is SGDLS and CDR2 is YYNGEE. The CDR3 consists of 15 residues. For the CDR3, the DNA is TGTGCCAGCAGCACCCGGACAGGGGATGACACTGAAGCTTTCTTT. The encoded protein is CASSTRTGDDTEAFF.

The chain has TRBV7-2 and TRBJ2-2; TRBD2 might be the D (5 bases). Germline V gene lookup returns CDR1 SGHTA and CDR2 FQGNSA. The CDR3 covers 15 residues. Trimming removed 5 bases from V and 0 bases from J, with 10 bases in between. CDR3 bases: TGTGCCAGCAGCCCGGGGTTCGCGAACACCGGGGAGCTGTTTTTT. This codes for CASSPGFANTGELFF.

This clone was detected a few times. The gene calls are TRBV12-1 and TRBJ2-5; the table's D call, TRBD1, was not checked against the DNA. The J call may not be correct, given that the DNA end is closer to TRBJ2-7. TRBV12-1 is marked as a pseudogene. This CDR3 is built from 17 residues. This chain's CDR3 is CASSFGIQGAGSYEQYF. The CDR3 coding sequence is TGTGCCAGCAGCTTTGGAATCCAGGGGGCAGGCTCCTACGAGCAGTACTTC.

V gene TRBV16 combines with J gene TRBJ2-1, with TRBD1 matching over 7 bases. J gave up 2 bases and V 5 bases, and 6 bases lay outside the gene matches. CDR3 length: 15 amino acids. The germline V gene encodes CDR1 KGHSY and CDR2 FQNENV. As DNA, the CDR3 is TGTGCCAGCAGCGGATCAGGGGGAACCTACAATGAGCAGTTCTTC. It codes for CASSGSGGTYNEQFF.

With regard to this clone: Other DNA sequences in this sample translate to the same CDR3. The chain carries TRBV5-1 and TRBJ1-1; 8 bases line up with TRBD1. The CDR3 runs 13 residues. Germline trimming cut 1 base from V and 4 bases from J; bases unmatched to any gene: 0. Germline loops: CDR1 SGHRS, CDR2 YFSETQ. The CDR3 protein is CASSLTGGTEAFF. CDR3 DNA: TGCGCCAGCAGCTTGACAGGGGGCACTGAAGCTTTCTTT.

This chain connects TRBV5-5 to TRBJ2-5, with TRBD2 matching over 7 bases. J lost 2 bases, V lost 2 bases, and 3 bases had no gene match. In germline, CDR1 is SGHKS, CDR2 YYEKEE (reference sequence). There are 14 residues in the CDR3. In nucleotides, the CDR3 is TGTGCCAGCAGCTTTTGGGACTATCAAGAGACCCAGTACTTC. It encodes CASSFWDYQETQYF.

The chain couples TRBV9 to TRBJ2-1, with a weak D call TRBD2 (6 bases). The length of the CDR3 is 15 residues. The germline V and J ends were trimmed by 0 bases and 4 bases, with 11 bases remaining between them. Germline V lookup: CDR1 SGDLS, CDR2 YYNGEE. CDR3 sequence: CASSVGRGGYNEQFF. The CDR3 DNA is TGTGCCAGCAGCGTAGGGAGGGGCGGATACAATGAGCAGTTCTTC.

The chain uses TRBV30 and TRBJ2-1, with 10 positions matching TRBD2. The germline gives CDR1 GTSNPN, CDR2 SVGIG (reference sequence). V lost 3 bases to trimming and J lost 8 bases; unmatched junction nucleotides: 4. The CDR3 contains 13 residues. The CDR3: CAWSRAGGYEQFF. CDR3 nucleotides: TGTGCCTGGAGCCGAGCGGGAGGGTATGAGCAGTTCTTC.

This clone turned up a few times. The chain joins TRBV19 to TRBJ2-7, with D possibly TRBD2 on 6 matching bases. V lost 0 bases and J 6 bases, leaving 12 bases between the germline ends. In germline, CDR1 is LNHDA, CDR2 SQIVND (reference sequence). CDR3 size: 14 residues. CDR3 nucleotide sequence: TGTGCCAGTAGTATAGATCCCGGGGGAGCCGAGCAGTACTTC. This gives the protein CASSIDPGGAEQYF. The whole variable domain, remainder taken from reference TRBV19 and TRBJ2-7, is DGGITQSPKYLFRKEGQNVTLSCEQNLNHDAMYWYRQDPGQGLRLIYYSQIVNDFQKGDIAEGYSVSREKKESFPLTVTSAQKNPTAFYLCASSIDPGGAEQYFGPGTRLTVT.

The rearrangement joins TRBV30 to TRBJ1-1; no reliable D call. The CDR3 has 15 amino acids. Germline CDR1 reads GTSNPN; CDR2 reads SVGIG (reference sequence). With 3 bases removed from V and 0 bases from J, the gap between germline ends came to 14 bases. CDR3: CAWRSKKRLNTEAFF. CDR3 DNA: TGTGCCTGGAGGAGCAAGAAACGGTTGAACACTGAAGCTTTCTTT.

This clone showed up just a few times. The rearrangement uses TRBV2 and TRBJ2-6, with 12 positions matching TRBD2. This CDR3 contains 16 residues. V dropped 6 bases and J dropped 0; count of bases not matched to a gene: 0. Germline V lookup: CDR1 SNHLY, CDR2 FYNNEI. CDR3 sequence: CASRLAGGSGANVLTF. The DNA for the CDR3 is TGTGCCAGCAGACTAGCGGGGGGCTCTGGGGCCAACGTCCTGACTTTC.

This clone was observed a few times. CDR3 sequence: CASSSWTGGMNTEAFF. The CDR3 DNA follows: TGTGCCAGCAGCTCCTGGACAGGGGGAATGAACACTGAAGCTTTCTTT. This sequence joins TRBV7-9 and TRBJ1-1, with 10 bases identical to TRBD1. Per germline, CDR1 SEHNR and CDR2 FQNEAQ (reference sequence). V lost 4 bases and J lost 0; bases outside the gene matches: 5. This CDR3 has 16 residues.

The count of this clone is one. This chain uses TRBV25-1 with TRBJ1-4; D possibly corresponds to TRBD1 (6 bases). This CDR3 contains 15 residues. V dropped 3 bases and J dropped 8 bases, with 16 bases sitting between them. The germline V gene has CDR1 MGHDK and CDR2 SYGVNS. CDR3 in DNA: TGTGCCAGCAGTGATTTTGGGGGGGCAGAAGAAAAACTGTTTTTT. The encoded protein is CASSDFGGAEEKLFF.

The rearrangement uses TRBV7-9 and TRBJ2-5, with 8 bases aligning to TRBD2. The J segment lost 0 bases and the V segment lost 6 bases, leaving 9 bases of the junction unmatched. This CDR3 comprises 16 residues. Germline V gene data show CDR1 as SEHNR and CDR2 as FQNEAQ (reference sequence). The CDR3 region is CASRAGLASYQETQYF. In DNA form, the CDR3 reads TGTGCCAGCAGAGCAGGACTAGCCTCCTACCAAGAGACCCAGTACTTC.